A selection of T cell receptor beta chains follows, all from one sample in a study of T cells after yellow fever vaccination. From the 5' RACE reads, TCRdb called clonotypes with MiXCR, one entry per CDR3 protein. This table holds fewer than 400,000 distinct CDR3 sequences, about 11% found once. The specimen comprised CD4+ T cells sorted from PBMCs, sampled 45 days after the yellow fever booster vaccination. These receptors all come from a man aged 18 to 30 who received the YFV17D yellow fever vaccine. Both conserved end residues are part of each CDR3. A D gene is named only where the DNA matches it firmly. Clone sizes are given selectively: once, few, many, or a class where the clone is expanded.

D: .; J: TRBJ2-3; V: TRBV5-6; size: .; DNA: TGTGCCAGCAGCTTGCCAGCGGACTCTAAAGATACGCAGTATTTT; CDR3: CASSLPADSKDTQYF
D: .; J: TRBJ2-5; V: TRBV7-9; size: few; DNA: TGTGCCAGCAGCTTAGAATGGCGAGAGACCCAGTACTTC; CDR3: CASSLEWRETQYF
D: .; J: TRBJ1-1; V: TRBV20-1; size: .; DNA: TGCAGTGCTAGAGAATTCGCTGAAGCTTTCTTT; CDR3: CSAREFAEAFF
D: .; J: TRBJ2-5; V: TRBV5-1; size: .; DNA: TGCGCCAGCAGTTCGGGGCCCAGGGGAGAGACCCAGTACTTC; CDR3: CASSSGPRGETQYF
D: .; J: TRBJ1-2; V: TRBV5-1; size: few; DNA: TGCGCCAGCAGCTTGAGGACAGCTAACTATGGCTACACCTTC; CDR3: CASSLRTANYGYTF
D: TRBD1; J: TRBJ2-1; V: TRBV7-8; size: many; DNA: TGTGCCAGCAGCTTTGACAGGGGGTTTAGTGAGCAGTTCTTC; CDR3: CASSFDRGFSEQFF
D: .; J: TRBJ2-4; V: TRBV6-5; size: .; DNA: TGTGCCAGCGCAACGACGCGGTTATCGGTCGAAAACATTCAGTACTTC; CDR3: CASATTRLSVENIQYF
D: TRBD1; J: TRBJ1-2; V: TRBV12-3/TRBV12-4; size: .; DNA: TGTGCCAGCAGTTTGGGGACAGGGGCTGGCTACACCTTC; CDR3: CASSLGTGAGYTF
D: TRBD2; J: TRBJ2-1; V: TRBV10-2; size: .; DNA: TGCGCCAGCCTGCCGACTAGCGGGGGCAATGAGCAGTTCTTC; CDR3: CASLPTSGGNEQFF
D: .; J: TRBJ1-4; V: TRBV29-1; size: .; DNA: TGCAGCGTTGAATCGGCAGGGGATGAAAAACTGTTTTTT; CDR3: CSVESAGDEKLFF
D: .; J: TRBJ1-1; V: TRBV14; size: few; DNA: TGTGCCAGCAGCGATTGGGAAGACGAAGCTTTCTTT; CDR3: CASSDWEDEAFF
D: .; J: TRBJ2-5; V: TRBV5-5; size: few; DNA: TGTGCCAGCAGCTGGTCGGTGAGGAGTCAAGAGACCCAGTACTTC; CDR3: CASSWSVRSQETQYF
D: .; J: TRBJ2-1; V: TRBV5-1; size: .; DNA: TGCGCCAGCAGCTTGGGAGTGGGACTTTGGAACAATGAGCAGTTCTTC; CDR3: CASSLGVGLWNNEQFF
D: .; J: TRBJ1-2; V: TRBV19; size: few; DNA: TGTGCCAGTAACAGCCAGGGGCGATATGGCTACACCTTC; CDR3: CASNSQGRYGYTF
D: .; J: TRBJ2-5; V: TRBV23-1; size: few; DNA: TGCGCCAGCAGTTCTCTGGGGGTGGGGACCCAGTACTTC; CDR3: CASSSLGVGTQYF
D: TRBD2; J: TRBJ2-7; V: TRBV9; size: .; DNA: TGTGCCAGCAGCGTAGATAGCGGGGGGCTCTCCTACGAGCAGTACTTC; CDR3: CASSVDSGGLSYEQYF
D: TRBD1; J: TRBJ2-6; V: TRBV7-8; size: .; DNA: TGTGCCAGCAGCTTAACGGGACAGGGGGCGCGTGGGGCCAACGTCCTGACTTTC; CDR3: CASSLTGQGARGANVLTF
D: TRBD1; J: TRBJ1-6; V: TRBV4-2; size: .; DNA: TGTGCCAGCAGCCGCCTCGGGACAGCCGATTCACCCCTCCACTTT; CDR3: CASSRLGTADSPLHF
D: TRBD2; J: TRBJ2-5; V: TRBV7-2; size: .; DNA: TGTGCCAGCAGCCGTACTAGCGGGGGGGCACGAGAGACCCAGTACTTC; CDR3: CASSRTSGGARETQYF
D: .; J: TRBJ1-1; V: TRBV28; size: .; DNA: TGTGCCAGCAGACTCAGGGGCACTGAAGCTTTCTTT; CDR3: CASRLRGTEAFF
D: .; J: TRBJ1-1; V: TRBV5-1; size: .; DNA: TGCGCCAGCAGCTTGGGAGTTGTTACTGAAGCTTTCTTT; CDR3: CASSLGVVTEAFF
D: .; J: TRBJ2-5; V: TRBV4-2; size: .; DNA: TGTGCCAGCAGCCGATCTAGAGGAACCCGAGAGACCCAGTACTTC; CDR3: CASSRSRGTRETQYF
D: .; J: TRBJ2-2; V: TRBV4-3; size: .; DNA: TGCGCCAGCAGCCAAGAACTAAGGAGCACCGGGGAGCTGTTTTTT; CDR3: CASSQELRSTGELFF
D: .; J: TRBJ2-7; V: TRBV29-1; size: .; DNA: TGCAGCGTTCTAGTACAGGCCTACGAGCAGTACTTC; CDR3: CSVLVQAYEQYF
D: .; J: TRBJ1-1; V: TRBV2; size: .; DNA: TGTGCCAGCAAGACTGACAGACGAGAAGCTTTCTTT; CDR3: CASKTDRREAFF
D: .; J: TRBJ2-5; V: TRBV11-2; size: many; DNA: TGTGCCAGCAGCTGGAGGACCACCCAAGAGACCCAGTACTTC; CDR3: CASSWRTTQETQYF
D: .; J: TRBJ2-5; V: TRBV19; size: .; DNA: TGTGGGTCTTCTTCCGGGGAGACCCAGTACTTC; CDR3: CGSSSGETQYF
D: .; J: TRBJ2-3; V: TRBV4-3; size: many; DNA: TGCGCCAGCAGCCAGGGACCCTCGGGGTCGACCACAGATACGCAGTATTTT; CDR3: CASSQGPSGSTTDTQYF
D: TRBD2; J: TRBJ2-1; V: TRBV7-2; size: .; DNA: TGTGCCAGCAGCGTCGGGACTAGCGTCAATGAGCAGTTCTTC; CDR3: CASSVGTSVNEQFF
D: .; J: TRBJ1-2; V: TRBV3-1; size: few; DNA: TGTGCCAGCAGCCAAATGGGACGGAACTATGGCTACACCTTC; CDR3: CASSQMGRNYGYTF
D: TRBD1; J: TRBJ2-5; V: TRBV18; size: few; DNA: TGTGCCAGCTCACTGACAGGGGGGCAGGAGACCCAGTACTTC; CDR3: CASSLTGGQETQYF
D: .; J: TRBJ1-1; V: TRBV29-1; size: .; DNA: TGCAGCGTGGTGAACACTGAAGCTTTCTTT; CDR3: CSVVNTEAFF
D: TRBD1; J: TRBJ2-3; V: TRBV12-3/TRBV12-4; size: few; DNA: TGTGCCAGCAAGACAGGGGCAGATACGCAGTATTTT; CDR3: CASKTGADTQYF
D: TRBD2; J: TRBJ2-5; V: TRBV4-1; size: few; DNA: TGCGCCAGCAGTCGGACTAGCGGGGAAGAGACCCAGTACTTC; CDR3: CASSRTSGEETQYF
D: TRBD1; J: TRBJ1-6; V: TRBV20-1; size: few; DNA: TGCAGTGCTAGCCGGGACAGGAATTCACCCCTCCACTTT; CDR3: CSASRDRNSPLHF
D: .; J: TRBJ1-6; V: TRBV15; size: .; DNA: TGTGCCACCAGCAGAGATAGCGAGGGGAATTCACCCCTCCACTTT; CDR3: CATSRDSEGNSPLHF
D: .; J: TRBJ2-3; V: TRBV5-4; size: .; DNA: TGTGCCAGCAGCTTATTCCTTCCTATCCCCACAGATACGCAGTATTTT; CDR3: CASSLFLPIPTDTQYF
D: .; J: TRBJ2-5; V: TRBV20-1; size: few; DNA: TGCAGTGCCCGCGCGGGGGCGGGGGAGACCCAGTACTTC; CDR3: CSARAGAGETQYF
D: TRBD1; J: TRBJ2-3; V: TRBV6-5; size: many; DNA: TGTGCCAGCAGACAGGGGTGGAGCACAGATACGCAGTATTTT; CDR3: CASRQGWSTDTQYF
D: .; J: TRBJ2-1; V: TRBV24-1; size: .; DNA: TGTGCCACCAGCGTAGCACGGGGGCGGAATGAGCAGTTCTTC; CDR3: CATSVARGRNEQFF
D: .; J: TRBJ1-3; V: TRBV6-2/TRBV6-3; size: .; DNA: TGTGCCAGCAGTCCGGACAGCAGCTCTGGAAACACCATATATTTT; CDR3: CASSPDSSSGNTIYF
D: .; J: TRBJ2-7; V: TRBV18; size: many; DNA: TGTGCCAGCTCATCGGCCTTTGGCTACGAGCAGTACTTC; CDR3: CASSSAFGYEQYF
D: TRBD1; J: TRBJ2-2; V: TRBV6-5; size: few; DNA: TGTGCCAGCAGCCTTAGGACAGGGTGGTCGACCGGGGAGCTGTTTTTT; CDR3: CASSLRTGWSTGELFF
D: .; J: TRBJ2-5; V: TRBV7-2; size: few; DNA: TGTGCCAGCACGAGCTACGGCCGGGAGACCCAGTACTTC; CDR3: CASTSYGRETQYF
D: .; J: TRBJ2-7; V: TRBV7-8; size: .; DNA: TGTGCCAGCAGCTTAGGGGTGTACGAGCAGTACTTC; CDR3: CASSLGVYEQYF
D: .; J: TRBJ1-2; V: TRBV3-1; size: few; DNA: TGTGCCAGCAGCCAAGGACGGTTTACTAACTATGGCTACACCTTC; CDR3: CASSQGRFTNYGYTF
D: TRBD1; J: TRBJ2-1; V: TRBV7-9; size: .; DNA: TGTGCCAGCAGCTACGGGACAGGGGGCAACAATGAGCAGTTCTTC; CDR3: CASSYGTGGNNEQFF
D: .; J: TRBJ2-5; V: TRBV6-6; size: .; DNA: TGTGCCAGCAGTTCCGCCGGAACGTCCCAGTACTTC; CDR3: CASSSAGTSQYF